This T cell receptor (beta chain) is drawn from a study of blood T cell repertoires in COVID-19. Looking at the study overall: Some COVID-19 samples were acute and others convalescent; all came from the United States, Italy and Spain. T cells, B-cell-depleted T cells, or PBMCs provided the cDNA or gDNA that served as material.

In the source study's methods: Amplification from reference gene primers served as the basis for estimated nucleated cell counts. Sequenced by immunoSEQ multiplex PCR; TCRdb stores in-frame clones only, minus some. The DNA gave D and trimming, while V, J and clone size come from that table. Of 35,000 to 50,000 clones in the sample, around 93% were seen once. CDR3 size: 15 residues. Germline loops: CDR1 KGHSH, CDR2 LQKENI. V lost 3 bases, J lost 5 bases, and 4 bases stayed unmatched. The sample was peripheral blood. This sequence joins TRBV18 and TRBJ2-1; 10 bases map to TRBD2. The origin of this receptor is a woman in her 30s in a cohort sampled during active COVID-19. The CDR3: CASSPPGLADNEQFF. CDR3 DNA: TGTGCCAGCTCACCCCCCGGACTAGCGGACAATGAGCAGTTCTTC.